Sequencing of this T cell receptor beta chain was carried out in a study of regulatory T cells in long-lasting Graves disease. Study findings and constraints: Persistent Graves' patients possessed reduced TCR diversity relative to recently diagnosed ones. Peripheral blood, not thyroid tissue, was the sole material studied.

CDR3-region Arm-PCR and iRepertoire HTBI primers produced the TCR beta libraries. TCRdb itself ran the multiplex PCR reads through MiXCR, one entry per CDR3 protein. The repertoire has over 450,000 distinct CDR3 sequences, around a fifth of them found once; the top ten carry around 7%. Time point denoted: persistent/refractory GD, antithyroid drugs over 5 years with positive TRAb. RNA isolated from PBMCs was used to make the TCR library. Patient provenance is recorded as an endocrinology department in Xi'an, China. CDR1 is MDHEN and CDR2 is SYDVKM in the germline V gene. With 6 bases removed from V and 1 base from J, the gap between germline ends came to 12 bases. This CDR3 is built from 14 residues. This clonotype has a count of ten or more. Its cognate antigen is unknown.

V and J are TRBV28 and TRBJ2-5; a possible D gene is TRBD1 (6 bases). Here the sequenced sample was peripheral blood mononuclear cells (PBMCs), taken when the disease was refractory, from a patient treated with antithyroid drugs. The TCR sequence derives from a female donor with Graves disease. CDR3 nucleotide sequence: TGTGCCAGCAGCTCACGACAGGTCCAAGAGACCCAGTACTTC. It translates to CASSSRQVQETQYF.